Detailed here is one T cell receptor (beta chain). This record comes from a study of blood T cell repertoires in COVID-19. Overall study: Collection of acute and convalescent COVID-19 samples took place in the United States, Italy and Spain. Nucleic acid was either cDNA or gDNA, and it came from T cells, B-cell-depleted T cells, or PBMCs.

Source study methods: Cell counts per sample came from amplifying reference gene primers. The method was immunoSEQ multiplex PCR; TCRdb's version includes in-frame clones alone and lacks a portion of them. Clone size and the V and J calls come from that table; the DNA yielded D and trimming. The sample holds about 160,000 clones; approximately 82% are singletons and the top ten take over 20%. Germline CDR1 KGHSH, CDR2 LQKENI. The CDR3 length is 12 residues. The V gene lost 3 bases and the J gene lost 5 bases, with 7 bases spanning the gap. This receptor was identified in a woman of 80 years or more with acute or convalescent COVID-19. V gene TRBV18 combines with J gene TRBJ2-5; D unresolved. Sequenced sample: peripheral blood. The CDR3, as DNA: TGTGCCAGCTCACCTAGAGTCGAGACCCAGTACTTC. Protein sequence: CASSPRVETQYF. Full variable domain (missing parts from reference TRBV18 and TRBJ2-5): NAGVMQNPRHLVRRRGQEARLRCSPMKGHSHVYWYRQLPEEGLKFMVYLQKENIIDESGMPKERFSAEFPKEGPSILRIQQVVRGDSAAYFCASSPRVETQYFGPGTRLLVL.